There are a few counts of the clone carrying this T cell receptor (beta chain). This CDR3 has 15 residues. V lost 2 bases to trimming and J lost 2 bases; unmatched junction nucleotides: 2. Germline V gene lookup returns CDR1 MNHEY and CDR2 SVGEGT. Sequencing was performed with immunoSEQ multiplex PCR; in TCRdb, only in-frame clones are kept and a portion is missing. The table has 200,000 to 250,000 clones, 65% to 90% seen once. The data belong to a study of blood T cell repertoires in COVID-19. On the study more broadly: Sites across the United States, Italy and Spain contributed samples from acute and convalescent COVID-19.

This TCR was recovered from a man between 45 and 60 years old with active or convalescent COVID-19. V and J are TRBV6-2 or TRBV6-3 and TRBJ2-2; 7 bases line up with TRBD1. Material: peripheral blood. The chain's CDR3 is CASSYRTGNTGELFF. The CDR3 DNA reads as TGTGCCAGCAGTTACCGGACAGGCAACACCGGGGAGCTGTTTTTT.